Below are 8 T cell receptor beta chains sequenced from a single sample in a study of response to subunit inactivated influenza vaccine (dated by TCRdb to the late 2010s). Libraries came from RT-PCR. Sequencer: Illumina HiSeq 2500. The public reads were reanalyzed by TCRdb: fastp trimming at Q25, MiXCR alignment, in-frame beta chains only. Every CDR3 protein is listed once, alongside the most common genes and DNA of its rows. The sample table records about 620,000 distinct CDR3 sequences; 10% to 15% of these occur just once. The top ten constitute roughly a tenth of the sample. Sample: PBMCs from blood, taken on the day of vaccination. The receptors stem from a man aged 50-60 years who received an inactivated influenza vaccine. Donor details come from another sample of the same person, matched by shared clones.

The CDR3 sequence: CASSDRSYGYTF. The CDR3, as DNA: TGTGCCAGCAGTGATAGGAGTTATGGCTACACCTTC. The chain recombines TRBV6-1 with TRBJ1-2, with D uncertain. Trimming stripped 3 bases from V and 5 bases from J, with 7 bases between. Germline CDR1 MNHNS, CDR2 SASEGT. The CDR3 has 12 residues.

This clonotype appeared many times. The V gene is TRBV5-1, the J gene TRBJ2-1; D perhaps matches TRBD2 (5 bases). This CDR3 spans 16 amino acids. Germline loops: CDR1 SGHRS, CDR2 YFSETQ. Trimming cost V 0 bases and J 6 bases, with 16 bases left between them. CDR3 sequence: CASSLDVVAGINEQFF. CDR3 DNA sequence: TGCGCCAGCAGCTTGGACGTGGTAGCCGGGATCAATGAGCAGTTCTTC.

This clonotype was detected ten times or more. This chain links TRBV12-3 or TRBV12-4 with TRBJ2-2, with 9 bases identical to TRBD2. The ends lost 7 bases at V and 0 bases at J; junction bases unmatched: 6. The CDR3 is made up of 16 amino acids. The CDR3 sequence is CASTPSGVANTGELFF. CDR3 sequence (DNA): TGTGCCAGCACCCCTAGCGGGGTAGCGAACACCGGGGAGCTGTTTTTT.

This clonotype was counted only a few times. This chain uses TRBV4-3 with TRBJ1-2; D remains unclear. The V and J ends lost 2 bases and 3 bases respectively, with 16 bases between them. Germline lookup yields CDR1 LGHNA and CDR2 YSLEER. This CDR3 comprises 16 residues. In DNA form, the CDR3 reads TGCGCCAGCAGCCAAAGTTCGGGGAGAATTGACTATGGCTACACCTTC. Residues: CASSQSSGRIDYGYTF.

The chain is built from TRBV11-3 and TRBJ1-1; D ambiguous. The CDR3 covers 14 residues. Germline lookup yields CDR1 SGHNT and CDR2 YENEEA. Trimming took off 4 bases at V and 5 bases at J, with 14 bases between the two ends. In nucleotides, the CDR3 is TGTGCCAGCAGCTCGACCTCCCCGAAGACTGAAGCTTTCTTT. As protein: CASSSTSPKTEAFF. Filled out from reference TRBV11-3 and TRBJ1-1, the complete variable domain reads EAGVVQSPRYKIIEKKQPVAFWCNPISGHNTLYWYLQNLGQGPELLIRYENEEAVDDSQLPKDRFSAERLKGVDSTLKIQPAELGDSAVYLCASSSTSPKTEAFFGQGTRLTVV.

The chain couples TRBV12-3 or TRBV12-4 to TRBJ2-5; the D call may be TRBD1 or TRBD2 (5 bases each). With 5 bases removed from V and 5 bases from J, the gap between germline ends came to 15 bases. This CDR3 spans 14 amino acids. CDR3 sequence (DNA): TGTGCCAGCAGTCTCGGGACCATAGGGGAGACCCAGTACTTC. This encodes CASSLGTIGETQYF.

This clonotype turned up a few times. The V and J genes are TRBV7-3 and TRBJ2-1; D is possibly TRBD2 (6 bases). This CDR3 is 14 amino acids long. Trimming took 5 bases from V and 5 from J, leaving 13 bases between them. Germline-derived CDR1 and CDR2 are SGHTA and FQGTGA. Here the CDR3 reads CASSPGGTNNEQFF. Here the CDR3 DNA reads TGTGCCAGCAGCCCTGGGGGGACGAACAATGAGCAGTTCTTC.

The sample holds many counts of this clonotype. The chain recombines TRBV12-3 or TRBV12-4 with TRBJ2-4, with 8 bases lining up with TRBD2. This CDR3 has 14 residues. V shed 4 bases, J shed 8 bases, and the junction held 7 bases outside the gene matches. The CDR3 DNA reads as TGTGCCAGCAGTTATAGCGGGATGGGGGACATTCAGTACTTC. Protein product: CASSYSGMGDIQYF.